The rows below give T cell receptor beta chains drawn from one sample of a study of vaccination and CD4 T cells after COVID-19. These receptors lack a known antigen. TCRdb analysed the PCR reads with MiXCR anew, one entry per CDR3 protein. Altogether approximately 12,000 distinct CDR3 sequences are present, under 35% being singletons, with the ten largest covering approximately 30%. The sample in question was CD4+ T cells from blood, cultured in vitro, obtained before SARS-CoV-2 vaccination. These receptors all stem from a human donor who received a COVID-19 vaccine. The CDR3 runs from the conserved cysteine through the conserved F or W. The D gene is left open where the match is weak. Only part of the rows carry a size: once, few, many, or a class if the clone is expanded.

>TRBV27|.|TRBJ1-5|.
CASSSQSNQPQHF
TGTGCCAGCAGTTCGCAGAGCAATCAGCCCCAGCATTTT
>TRBV25-1|.|TRBJ1-1|.
CASSDVEAGKNTEAFF
TGTGCCAGCAGTGATGTAGAGGCAGGCAAGAACACTGAAGCTTTCTTT
>TRBV5-1|.|TRBJ2-1|TRBD1
CASSLGTASYNEQFF
TGCGCCAGCAGCCTCGGGACAGCGAGTTACAATGAGCAGTTCTTC
>TRBV11-3|.|TRBJ1-1|.
CASSPGVNTEAFF
TGTGCCAGCAGCCCCGGCGTGAACACTGAAGCTTTCTTT
>TRBV6-5|few|TRBJ2-7|TRBD2
CASSLNSGVATYEQYF
TGTGCCAGCAGTTTAAATAGCGGGGTGGCCACCTACGAGCAGTACTTC
>TRBV20-1|.|TRBJ1-2|.
CSAIDLGGTNYGYTF
TGCAGTGCTATCGACCTAGGGGGTACCAATTATGGCTACACCTTC
>TRBV7-9|.|TRBJ1-1|.
CASSPGRAPNTEAFF
TGTGCCAGCAGCCCCGGCCGGGCACCTAACACTGAAGCTTTCTTT
>TRBV5-4|.|TRBJ2-3|TRBD1
CASSLEPDRGADTQYF
TGTGCCAGCAGCTTGGAGCCGGACAGGGGGGCAGATACGCAGTATTTT
>TRBV7-9|few|TRBJ2-3|.
CASSLMSADTQYF
TGTGCCAGCAGCTTAATGTCGGCAGATACGCAGTATTTT
>TRBV2|.|TRBJ1-5|TRBD1
CASTRQGAVVNQPQHF
TGTGCCAGCACTCGACAGGGGGCTGTAGTCAATCAGCCCCAGCATTTT
>TRBV6-1|.|TRBJ2-7|TRBD1
CASRDRGFYEQYF
TGTGCCAGCCGGGACAGGGGTTTCTACGAGCAGTACTTC
>TRBV25-1|.|TRBJ2-3|.
CASSLEGSRADTQYF
TGTGCCAGCAGTTTAGAGGGGTCACGCGCAGATACGCAGTATTTT
>TRBV10-1|.|TRBJ2-7|.
CASSESAGDKNEQYF
TGCGCCAGCAGTGAGTCGGCAGGGGATAAGAACGAGCAGTACTTC
>TRBV7-2|.|TRBJ2-1|TRBD2
CASSSGLATNEQFF
TGTGCCAGCAGCTCGGGACTAGCGACAAATGAGCAGTTCTTC
>TRBV24-1|.|TRBJ2-1|TRBD2
CATSDPGTSGGRDEQFF
TGTGCCACCAGTGACCCCGGGACTAGCGGGGGGCGGGATGAGCAGTTCTTC
>TRBV19|few|TRBJ1-2|.
CASTSLDGGYGYTF
TGTGCCAGTACCTCCCTTGATGGGGGCTATGGCTACACCTTC